This entry is about one TCR beta chain. Antigen: not known. This record belongs to a study of blood T cells in healthy people across ages. The authors ran a second PCR of roughly 6 to 12 cycles using a sample-barcoded 5' primer and a J-beta primer mix. MiXCR, run by TCRdb on the 5' RACE reads, gives a single entry per CDR3 protein. This table holds 650,000 to 800,000 distinct CDR3 sequences, more than 45% found once. Broader study findings: Per million T cells, TCR beta diversity dropped about linearly as age rose.

V was shortened by 4 bases and J by 4 bases, with 17 bases between the two germline ends. Germline V gives CDR1 MNHNS, CDR2 SASEGT. There are 16 residues in the CDR3. The rearrangement joins TRBV6-1 to TRBJ2-1, with a tentative D call TRBD2 (6 bases). This clonotype originated in a woman of 80 years or more in good health. Sequences were obtained from blood. CDR3 sequence: CASSGLVSVSYNEQFF. In DNA form, the CDR3 reads TGTGCCAGCAGTGGACTAGTTTCGGTCTCTTACAATGAGCAGTTCTTC.